The 9 T cell receptor beta chains below come from one sample, sequenced in a study of shared clonotypes between healthy human individuals. Libraries were prepared by immunoSEQ multiplex PCR; TCRdb keeps only in-frame clonotypes and omits some of them. The sample records 110,000 or so clones, 55% to 80% being singletons. The specimen sequenced was memory CD8+ T cells sorted from blood. Subset defined: CD45RO+ cells pooled with CCR7-negative TemRA cells. Receptor source: a woman between 25 and 40 years old in good health.

The chain couples TRBV2 to TRBJ2-5, with 10 bases matching TRBD2. The assigned J gene may be wrong: the sequence end matches TRBJ2-7 better. The germline gives CDR1 SNHLY, CDR2 FYNNEI. There are 15 residues in the CDR3. Written as DNA, the CDR3 is TGTGCCACAACTACTCCTAGCGGGGGAAAATACGAGCAGTACTTC. It is translated as CATTTPSGGKYEQYF.

This CDR3 is CASRPLESNQPQHF. Written as DNA, the CDR3 is TGTGCCAGCAGACCCCTAGAGAGCAATCAGCCCCAGCATTTT. This rearrangement joins TRBV28 to TRBJ1-5; no reliable D call. V was clipped by 6 bases and J by 1 base, with 10 bases between them. The CDR3 length is 14 residues. Germline assignment: CDR1 MDHEN and CDR2 SYDVKM.

V gene TRBV6-1 combines with J gene TRBJ2-7, with 8 bases fitting TRBD1. The CDR3 totals 15 residues. V lost 0 bases and J lost 0; bases outside the gene matches: 1. CDR1 is MNHNS and CDR2 is SASEGT in the germline V gene. Here the CDR3 reads CASSEAGTGSYEQYF. The CDR3 bases are TGTGCCAGCAGTGAAGCCGGGACAGGCTCCTACGAGCAGTACTTC.

A few counts support this clone. The rearrangement links TRBV5-1 to TRBJ1-1, with 7 bases identical to TRBD1. CDR1 and CDR2 from the germline V gene are SGHRS and YFSETQ. Trimming took 3 bases from V and 1 from J; bases not matched to a gene: 3. The CDR3 is made up of 14 amino acids. CDR3 region: CASSWRQGNTEAFF. CDR3 DNA: TGCGCCAGCAGCTGGCGACAGGGGAACACTGAAGCTTTCTTT.

This chain links TRBV30 with TRBJ2-1; the D gene is possibly TRBD2 (6 bases). V lost 0 bases and J lost 8, with 20 bases in between. This CDR3 has 16 amino acids. Germline values: CDR1 GTSNPN, CDR2 SVGIG (reference sequence). In DNA form, the CDR3 reads TGTGCCTGGAGTGTACTTCCCGCCGGGAGAGGAGATGAGCAGTTCTTC. This translates into CAWSVLPAGRGDEQFF.

The V and J genes are TRBV4-1 and TRBJ2-3, with a possible D match to TRBD1 (6 bases). V was clipped by 4 bases and J by 4 bases, with 15 bases between them. This CDR3 comprises 15 residues. CDR1 and CDR2 from the germline V gene are MGHRA and YSYEKL. The CDR3 DNA reads TGCGCCAGCAGCCGAGAGCACAGGGTCCCAGATACGCAGTATTTT. It encodes CASSREHRVPDTQYF.

The V gene is TRBV27, the J gene TRBJ2-3; maybe TRBD2 (6 bases). Trimming took off 3 bases at V and 3 bases at J, with 19 bases between the two ends. Germline CDR1 is MNHEY and CDR2 is SMNVEV (reference sequence). This CDR3 has 17 residues. CDR3 DNA: TGTGCCAGCAGTTTCACCCTCGGAGGGGAGGAAACAGATACGCAGTATTTT. Translation: CASSFTLGGEETDTQYF.

This clone was detected only a few times. V and J are TRBV28 and TRBJ2-2, with 7 bases identical to TRBD2. The CDR3 sequence is 16 residues long. Germline values: CDR1 MDHEN, CDR2 SYDVKM. The trim removed 2 bases at V and 4 bases at J, leaving 7 bases unmatched. The CDR3 protein is CASSLLSSGPTGELFF. In DNA, the CDR3 is TGTGCCAGCAGTTTACTATCTAGCGGCCCCACCGGGGAGCTGTTTTTT. The whole variable domain, remainder taken from reference TRBV28 and TRBJ2-2, is DVKVTQSSRYLVKRTGEKVFLECVQDMDHENMFWYRQDPGLGLRLIYFSYDVKMKEKGDIPEGYSVSREKKERFSLILESASTNQTSMYLCASSLLSSGPTGELFFGEGSRLTVL.

This clone was counted many times. The V call is TRBV10-1, the J call TRBJ2-7, with TRBD2 matching 8 bases. Germline V gene data show CDR1 as WNHNN and CDR2 as SYGVQD (reference sequence). The CDR3 loop spans 16 amino acids. V shed 0 bases, J shed 1 base, and the junction held 5 bases outside the gene matches. The CDR3 reads CASSESATGGSYEQYF. For the CDR3, the DNA is TGCGCCAGCAGTGAGTCGGCAACGGGGGGGTCCTACGAGCAGTACTTC.